This T cell receptor (beta chain) was recovered during a study of sequential checkpoint blockade in melanoma (dated by TCRdb to about 2019). Concerning the study at large: Patients were randomized 1:1 to first-line nivolumab followed by ipilimumab (arm A) or ipilimumab followed by nivolumab (arm B). Both trial sequences were followed by maintenance nivolumab. Study-level results and caveats: The response-prediction model combining TCR metrics and mutation burden needs validation in larger, independent patient cohorts.

The sample's treatment or condition, from its label and the paper: randomized to nivolumab then ipilimumab (arm A) or the reverse (arm B). No trial patient had received prior DNA-damaging chemotherapy. A FACS Aria II flow cytometer was used to sort live CD3+CD8+ cells that were negative for CD19 and CD56 from thawed PBMCs. Samples came from patients with melanoma in CheckMate 064, a randomized, open-label phase II trial of sequential checkpoint blockade. Peripheral blood mononuclear cells were collected by leukapheresis, purified using Ficoll-Paque, and frozen in human serum containing about 10% DMSO. Immediately after sorting, the purity of the sorted blood CD3+CD8+ cells was confirmed to be >95%, and DNA was then extracted. TCRbeta CDR3 regions were immunosequenced from genomic DNA with the immunoSEQ Assay. Before high-throughput sequencing, the genomic DNA was amplified using bias-controlled multiplex PCR. The original pipeline was this. To quantify the absolute abundance of each unique TCRbeta CDR3 region, the sequences were collapsed and filtered. Clonality, defined as 1 minus Pielou's evenness, was calculated using only productive rearrangements. A previously published method was used to identify clones whose frequencies were significantly greater in on-treatment samples than in baseline samples. Entries here come from immuneACCESS through TCRdb and include only in-frame sequences with V and J called. Some clones fail to appear in such tables; in the studies checked, an unresolved V gene covers under half of the shortfall, and the cause of the remainder is unknown. V and J calls and clone size are copied from that table; D and trimming were computed from the DNA. The sample table contains around 26,000 clones; only one count was recorded for roughly 73% of them. The ten largest clonotypes hold approximately 23% of the sample.

Comments on this clone: Its antigen remains undetermined. Nothing much larger sits one base from this clone, and base qualities are not available.

The germline V gene yields SNHLY for CDR1 and FYNNEI for CDR2. CDR3 length: 16 amino acids, cysteine to phenylalanine. Just the 48-base CDR3 DNA is kept, in frame starting at base 1. Here V drops 4 bases and J drops 0 bases, and the junction holds 3 bases not matched to any gene. The input for sequencing was CD8+ T cells sorted from blood (inferred from file names), taken from a patient given nivolumab and ipilimumab in sequence. The receptor was isolated from a human donor with melanoma. The chain is assembled from TRBV2 and TRBJ2-2; 9 junctional bases match TRBD2. In nucleotides, the sequence is TGTGCCAGCAGTGGGCTAGCGGGGACGAACACCGGGGAGCTGTTTTTT. Translated, this is CASSGLAGTNTGELFF.